The T cell receptor (beta chain) under discussion was sequenced for a study of shared clonotypes between healthy human individuals. Each subset's genomic DNA was split evenly across several immunoSEQ plates. The protocol was immunoSEQ multiplex PCR, while the TCRdb copy is restricted to in-frame clones and leaves out a portion. The sample has some 450,000 clones; 70% to 80% are singletons. Germline V gene data show CDR1 as LGHNA and CDR2 as YNFKEQ. This CDR3 spans 17 amino acids. V shed 0 bases, J shed 4 bases, and the junction held 9 bases outside the gene matches. The chain employs TRBV4-2 and TRBJ2-1; 7 nucleotides agree with TRBD2. The sequenced material came from PBMCs. The sequence derives from a woman aged 40-49 years in good health. Some clones in this sample may be carry-over from other donors' samples. CDR3 protein: CASSQEGPGGPYNEQFF. The CDR3 nucleotides read TGTGCCAGCAGCCAAGAAGGGCCGGGAGGCCCTTACAATGAGCAGTTCTTC.